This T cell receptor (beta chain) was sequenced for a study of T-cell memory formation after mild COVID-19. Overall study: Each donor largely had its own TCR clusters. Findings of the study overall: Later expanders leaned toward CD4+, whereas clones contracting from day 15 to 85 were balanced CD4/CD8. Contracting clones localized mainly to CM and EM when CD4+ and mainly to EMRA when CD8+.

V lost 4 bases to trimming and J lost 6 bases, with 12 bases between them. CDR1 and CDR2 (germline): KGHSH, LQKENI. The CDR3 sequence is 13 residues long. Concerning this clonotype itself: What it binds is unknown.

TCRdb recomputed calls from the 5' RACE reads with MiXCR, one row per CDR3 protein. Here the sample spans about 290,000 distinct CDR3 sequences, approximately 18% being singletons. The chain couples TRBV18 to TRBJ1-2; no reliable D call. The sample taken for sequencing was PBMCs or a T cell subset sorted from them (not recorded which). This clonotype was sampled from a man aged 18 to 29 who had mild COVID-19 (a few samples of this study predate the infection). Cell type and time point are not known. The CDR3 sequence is CASSRALEDGYTF. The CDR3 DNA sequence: TGTGCCAGCTCACGCGCCCTAGAGGATGGCTACACCTTC. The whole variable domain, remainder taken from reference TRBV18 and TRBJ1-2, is NAGVMQNPRHLVRRRGQEARLRCSPMKGHSHVYWYRQLPEEGLKFMVYLQKENIIDESGMPKERFSAEFPKEGPSILRIQQVVRGDSAAYFCASSRALEDGYTFGSGTRLTVV.